This record looks at one T cell receptor (beta chain) sequence and its context. Antigen specificity is unknown. This entry is derived from a study of CXCR3-negative and CXCR3-positive naive CD8 T cells. Looking at the study overall: Per-library TRB read counts averaged about 1.5 +/- 0.3 million, adding up to around 130 million in total.

The libraries of TRB cDNA were constructed through 5' RACE using UMI labels. For each CDR3 protein, TCRdb gives one entry from its re-call of the 5' RACE reads, without DNA. With 150,000 or so distinct CDR3 sequences in the sample, the ten largest clones hold 0.25% to 0.3%. Study-level results: Against CXCR3-negative naive cells, CXCR3-positive naive cells showed more hydrophobic TRB CDR3s. Because surface CD5 did not distinguish the naive subsets, TCR strength was inferred from TRB CDR3 properties. Memory cells showed distinct TRBV-TRBJ patterns, while the two naive subsets matched.

CDR3 length equals 13 residues. CDR1 is SQVTM and CDR2 is ANQGSEA in the germline V gene. The chain uses TRBV29-1 and TRBJ2-2; TCRdb picks TRBD1, but there is no DNA to check that call. Sequencing was performed on naive CXCR3+ CD8+ T cells from blood. Stated subset: CD45RO-CCR7+CD27+CD95- naive CD8+ T cells expressing CXCR3 (TNR3+). The TCR sequence derives from a human donor in good health. Some clones in this sample may be carry-over from other donors' samples. The CDR3 region is CSVSPGFTGELFF.